These T cell receptor beta chains were read from a single sample in a study of cytomegalovirus exposure and HLA in healthy donors. Assay: immunoSEQ multiplex PCR; the TCRdb copy retains only in-frame clones and omits some. Its listing shows 45,000 to 65,000 clones. The sequencing input was PBMCs. The receptors derive from a man aged 18-30 years in good health and CMV-seropositive. Both conserved end residues are part of each CDR3. Fields, in order: V gene, D gene, J gene, CDR3 length, CDR3 DNA, CDR3 protein. The D gene is left open where the match is weak.

V gene: TRBV25-1
D gene: TRBD1
J gene: TRBJ2-7
CDR3 length: 18
CDR3 DNA: TGTGCCAGCAGTGAAGCCCCCAGACCCGGGACAGGGGAAGACGAGCAGTACTTC
CDR3 protein: CASSEAPRPGTGEDEQYF

V gene: TRBV5-6
D gene: NA
J gene: TRBJ2-5
CDR3 length: 14
CDR3 DNA: TGTGCCAGCAGCTTAGGTAGTACGGGAGAGACCCAGTACTTC
CDR3 protein: CASSLGSTGETQYF

V gene: TRBV11-1
D gene: NA
J gene: TRBJ2-5
CDR3 length: 15
CDR3 DNA: TGTGCCAGCAGCTTAGCACGGGGGTCGGAGGAGACCCAGTACTTC
CDR3 protein: CASSLARGSEETQYF

V gene: TRBV11-2
D gene: TRBD1
J gene: TRBJ1-2
CDR3 length: 15
CDR3 DNA: TGTGCCAGCAGCTTAGGGACAGGGGCGCACTATGGCTACACCTTC
CDR3 protein: CASSLGTGAHYGYTF

V gene: TRBV6-1
D gene: NA
J gene: TRBJ2-1
CDR3 length: 15
CDR3 DNA: TGTGCCAGCAGTGACGGACAGAGCTCCTACAATGAGCAGTTCTTC
CDR3 protein: CASSDGQSSYNEQFF

V gene: TRBV4-2
D gene: NA
J gene: TRBJ2-5
CDR3 length: 15
CDR3 DNA: TGTGCCAGCAGCCCTGCGGGACGGGACCAAGAGACCCAGTACTTC
CDR3 protein: CASSPAGRDQETQYF

V gene: TRBV6-1
D gene: NA
J gene: TRBJ2-6
CDR3 length: 15
CDR3 DNA: TGTGCCAGCAGTGAAGACAGCTCTGGGGCCAACGTCCTGACTTTC
CDR3 protein: CASSEDSSGANVLTF

V gene: TRBV4-2
D gene: TRBD1
J gene: TRBJ2-4
CDR3 length: 19
CDR3 DNA: TGTGCCAGCAGCCGAGGGACAGGGGCTAACCAACTAGCCAAAAGCATTCAGTACTTC
CDR3 protein: CASSRGTGANQLAKSIQYF

V gene: TRBV7-3
D gene: NA
J gene: TRBJ1-2
CDR3 length: 12
CDR3 DNA: TGTGCCAGCAGCTTGAACCTCGGGGGCTACACCTTC
CDR3 protein: CASSLNLGGYTF

V gene: TRBV30
D gene: NA
J gene: TRBJ1-3
CDR3 length: 16
CDR3 DNA: TGTGCCTGGAGTGTACCGGGGTTCCGCTCTGGAAACACCATATATTTT
CDR3 protein: CAWSVPGFRSGNTIYF

V gene: TRBV27
D gene: TRBD2
J gene: TRBJ2-1
CDR3 length: 16
CDR3 DNA: TGTGCCAGCAGTCTCCTCCTAGCGGGCCGGCCCAATGAGCAGTTCTTC
CDR3 protein: CASSLLLAGRPNEQFF

V gene: TRBV6-6
D gene: NA
J gene: TRBJ2-5
CDR3 length: 15
CDR3 DNA: TGTGCCAGCAGCATGACGTCGGGGTTCCAAGAGACCCAGTACTTC
CDR3 protein: CASSMTSGFQETQYF

V gene: TRBV7-8
D gene: NA
J gene: TRBJ2-1
CDR3 length: 12
CDR3 DNA: TGTGCCAGCAGCTCCAGGGTCGGAGAGCAGTTCTTC
CDR3 protein: CASSSRVGEQFF

V gene: TRBV19
D gene: TRBD2
J gene: TRBJ2-1
CDR3 length: 18
CDR3 DNA: TGTGCCAGTAGTATGCAACTAGCGGGAGGGCTGTTTTACAATGAGCAGTTCTTC
CDR3 protein: CASSMQLAGGLFYNEQFF

V gene: TRBV28
D gene: NA
J gene: TRBJ2-7
CDR3 length: 15
CDR3 DNA: TGTGCCAGCAGTTATCGAGGCAGGGCCTCGTACGAGCAGTACTTC
CDR3 protein: CASSYRGRASYEQYF

V gene: TRBV5-1
D gene: TRBD2
J gene: TRBJ2-1
CDR3 length: 17
CDR3 DNA: TGCGCCAGCAGCTTGGGATTCCTAGCGGACTCCTACAATGAGCAGTTCTTC
CDR3 protein: CASSLGFLADSYNEQFF

V gene: TRBV27
D gene: NA
J gene: TRBJ1-1
CDR3 length: 15
CDR3 DNA: TGTGCCAGCAGACCCTGGGTTTGGGGGGAAACTGAAGCTTTCTTT
CDR3 protein: CASRPWVWGETEAFF

V gene: TRBV6-6
D gene: TRBD2
J gene: TRBJ2-1
CDR3 length: 15
CDR3 DNA: TGTGCCAGCAGTTCACTAGCGGGAGGGCCATATGAGCAGTTCTTC
CDR3 protein: CASSSLAGGPYEQFF

V gene: TRBV7-6
D gene: TRBD2
J gene: TRBJ2-1
CDR3 length: 15
CDR3 DNA: TGTGCCAGCAGCTACACTAGCGGGGGTGACAATGAGCAGTTCTTC
CDR3 protein: CASSYTSGGDNEQFF

V gene: TRBV28
D gene: TRBD2
J gene: TRBJ2-7
CDR3 length: 15
CDR3 DNA: TGTGCCAGCAGTTTATTCCTAGCGGGAAACTACGAGCAGTACTTC
CDR3 protein: CASSLFLAGNYEQYF